The T cell receptor (beta chain) under discussion was sequenced for a study of spatial heterogeneity in lung cancer. The wider study: Patients with untreated early-stage non-small cell lung cancer, numbering 72, were the donors. Median follow-up for sequenced PBMC samples was approximately 2 years after resection, when such samples existed.

This clonotype was counted a few times. Germline V gene sequence: CDR1 DFQATT, CDR2 SNEGSKA (reference sequence). The CDR3 is 13 amino acids. Trimming cost V 2 bases and J 2 bases, with 9 bases left between them. Time point: blood at routine non-recurrence follow-up after resection. Whole RNA, which was extracted from tumor, nontumor lung tissue or frozen PBMC, was sequenced without any cell sorting. TCRdb processed the 5' RACE reads anew with MiXCR; each CDR3 protein has one entry. Altogether about 120,000 distinct CDR3 sequences are present, about 12% being singletons, with the ten largest covering approximately 15%.

The receptor's source is a male donor with early-stage non-small cell lung cancer. The chain has TRBV20-1 and TRBJ2-5; no definite D call. This specimen consisted of PBMCs, obtained at follow-up. This chain's CDR3 is CSARRPGQETQYF. The CDR3 region has the DNA TGCAGTGCTAGACGCCCCGGACAAGAGACCCAGTACTTC.